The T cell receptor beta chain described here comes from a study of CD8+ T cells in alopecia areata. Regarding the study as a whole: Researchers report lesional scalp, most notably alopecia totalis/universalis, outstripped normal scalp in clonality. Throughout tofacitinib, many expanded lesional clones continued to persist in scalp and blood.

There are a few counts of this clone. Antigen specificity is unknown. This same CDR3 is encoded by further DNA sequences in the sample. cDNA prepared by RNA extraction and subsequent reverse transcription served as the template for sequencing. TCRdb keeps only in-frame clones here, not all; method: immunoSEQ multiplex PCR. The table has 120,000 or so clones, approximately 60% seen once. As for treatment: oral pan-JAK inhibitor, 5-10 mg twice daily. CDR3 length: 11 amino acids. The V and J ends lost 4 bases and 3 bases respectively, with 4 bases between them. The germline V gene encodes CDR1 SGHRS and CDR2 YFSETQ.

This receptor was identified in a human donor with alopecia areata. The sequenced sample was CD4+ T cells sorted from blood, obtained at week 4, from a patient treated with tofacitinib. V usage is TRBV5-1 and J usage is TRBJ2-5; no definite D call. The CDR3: CASSREETQYF. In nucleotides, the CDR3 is TGCGCCAGCAGCCGGGAAGAGACCCAGTACTTC.